The rows below give T cell receptor beta chains drawn from one sample of a study of blood T cell repertoires in COVID-19. The repertoire was sequenced with immunoSEQ multiplex PCR; TCRdb's copy has only in-frame clones and lacks some. Found here are about 400,000 clones, around nine tenths of them singletons; the top ten hold about 3%. The specimen sequenced was peripheral blood. The receptors were gathered from a human donor in a cohort sampled during active COVID-19. Each CDR3 is given with its conserved first and last residue. A D gene is named only where the DNA matches it firmly. Clone size is shown for a subset of rows, as once, few, many or a class of expanded clone.

-	TRBD1	13	TRBJ1-5	TRBV19	TGTGCCAGTACACAGGGGCCCAATCAGCCCCAGCATTTT	CASTQGPNQPQHF
-	-	15	TRBJ2-1	TRBV5-8	TGTGCCAGCAGCCTGCCGCCCGGGCGGGACAATGAGCAGTTCTTC	CASSLPPGRDNEQFF
-	TRBD1	15	TRBJ2-1	TRBV30	TGTGCCTGGAGTGGGGGACAGGGTAACTACAATGAGCAGTTCTTC	CAWSGGQGNYNEQFF
-	-	13	TRBJ1-1	TRBV5-4	TGTGCCAGCAGCTTGACAGTGAACACTGAAGCTTTCTTT	CASSLTVNTEAFF
-	-	13	TRBJ2-7	TRBV28	TGTGCCAGCAGCCGACGGGAACCGTACGAGCAGTACTTC	CASSRREPYEQYF
-	-	13	TRBJ2-5	TRBV30	TGTGCCTGGAGCAGGGACTTCCGTGAGACCCAGTACTTC	CAWSRDFRETQYF
-	TRBD1	13	TRBJ1-1	TRBV29-1	TGCAGCGTTGATTCTCAGGGGGGCACTGAAGCTTTCTTT	CSVDSQGGTEAFF
-	TRBD1	15	TRBJ1-4	TRBV5-8	TGTGCCAGCAGCTTAAGACAGGGGGGCTATGAAAAACTGTTTTTT	CASSLRQGGYEKLFF
few	-	16	TRBJ1-3	TRBV11-2	TGTGCCAGCAGCTTAGGGGGGACATACTCTGGAAACACCATATATTTT	CASSLGGTYSGNTIYF
-	-	11	TRBJ1-3	TRBV19	TGTGCCAGTAGGCGCGGGGACACCATATATTTT	CASRRGDTIYF
-	-	16	TRBJ1-3	TRBV5-5	TGTGCCAGCAGCTTGTCCCCTCGGGTCTCTGGAAACACCATATATTTT	CASSLSPRVSGNTIYF
-	-	17	TRBJ1-5	TRBV19	TGTGCCAGTAGTAAATTCGGAACCGGGAGTAGCAATCAGCCCCAGCATTTT	CASSKFGTGSSNQPQHF
-	-	14	TRBJ1-4	TRBV7-8	TGTGCCAGCAGCTTAGTAGGGAGGGGTGAAAAACTGTTTTTT	CASSLVGRGEKLFF
once	-	11	TRBJ1-4	TRBV30	TGTGCCTGGACAGTTAATGAAAAACTGTTTTTT	CAWTVNEKLFF
-	TRBD1	13	TRBJ1-1	TRBV5-1	TGCGCCAGCAGCAACAGGGGTTCCACTGAAGCTTTCTTT	CASSNRGSTEAFF
-	-	15	TRBJ2-3	TRBV15	TGTGCCACCAGCCGTCTGGCGGGCCACACAGATACGCAGTATTTT	CATSRLAGHTDTQYF
-	-	13	TRBJ1-1	TRBV28	TGTGCCAGCAGTTTACCAGTTTACACTGAAGCTTTCTTT	CASSLPVYTEAFF
-	-	13	TRBJ1-1	TRBV11-2	TGTGCCAGCAGCTTATTCGAGGACACTGAAGCTTTCTTT	CASSLFEDTEAFF
-	-	16	TRBJ1-6	TRBV3-1/TRBV3-2	TGTGCCAGCAGCCAATCTTCCAGGGCCAGAAGGTCACCCCTCCACTTT	CASSQSSRARRSPLHF
-	TRBD2	12	TRBJ2-5	TRBV29-1	TGCAGCGAGCGGGACGCAAGGGAGACCCAGTACTTC	CSERDARETQYF
-	TRBD2	15	TRBJ2-7	TRBV28	TGTGCCAGCAGTGGGCTAGCGGGAAGCTCCTACGAGCAGTACTTC	CASSGLAGSSYEQYF
-	-	17	TRBJ2-2	TRBV27	TGTGCCAGCAGTTTTGATAGGGGCCTAACGAACACCGGGGAGCTGTTTTTT	CASSFDRGLTNTGELFF
-	-	15	TRBJ2-5	TRBV6-1	TGTGCCAGCAGTGAACAGCCAGGAGGTCAAGAGACCCAGTACTTC	CASSEQPGGQETQYF
-	TRBD1	15	TRBJ2-3	TRBV18	TGTGCCAGCTCACCAAGACAGGGGAGCACAGATACGCAGTATTTT	CASSPRQGSTDTQYF
-	TRBD2	12	TRBJ2-5	TRBV19	TGTGCCAGTAGTAGCGGGGGAGAGACCCAGTACTTC	CASSSGGETQYF
-	-	17	TRBJ2-4	TRBV4-1	TGCGCCAGCAGCCAAGAGCAAGCAGGGGTGGTCAAAAACATTCAGTACTTC	CASSQEQAGVVKNIQYF
-	-	12	TRBJ2-1	TRBV5-1	TGCGCCAGCAGCCTGTCTAACAATGAGCAGTTCTTC	CASSLSNNEQFF
few	TRBD1	14	TRBJ1-1	TRBV10-3	TGTGCCATCAGTGAGTCGGACAGGGAAACTGAAGCTTTCTTT	CAISESDRETEAFF
-	-	18	TRBJ1-1	TRBV6-1	TGTGCCAGCAGTGAAGTTCTCCCGGGTTGGGCGGGGAACACTGAAGCTTTCTTT	CASSEVLPGWAGNTEAFF
-	-	16	TRBJ1-1	TRBV7-6	TGTGCCAGCAGCTTAGGATCTAGGGGGTCGGACACTGAAGCTTTCTTT	CASSLGSRGSDTEAFF
-	-	11	TRBJ2-6	TRBV11-2	TGTGCCAGCAGCCGCTACAACGTCCTGACTTTC	CASSRYNVLTF
-	-	14	TRBJ1-2	TRBV2	TGTGCCAGCAGTGAAGCCAGGGTTGAGGATGGCTACACCTTC	CASSEARVEDGYTF
-	-	15	TRBJ2-3	TRBV4-2	TGTGCCAGCAGCCAAAGGGAGTCGGGGACAGATACGCAGTATTTT	CASSQRESGTDTQYF
-	-	12	TRBJ2-1	TRBV28	TGTGCCAGCAGTGAGGCGTCTAAGGAGCAGTTCTTC	CASSEASKEQFF
-	-	16	TRBJ1-1	TRBV6-5	TGTGCCAGCAGTTACTCCACACAGGGAAGGAACACTGAAGCTTTCTTT	CASSYSTQGRNTEAFF
-	-	16	TRBJ2-1	TRBV4-2	TGTGCCAGCAGCCAAGGAGTTGATGCGGGAAACAATGAGCAGTTCTTC	CASSQGVDAGNNEQFF
-	TRBD2	19	TRBJ2-7	TRBV9	TGTGCCAGCAGCCCCTCGTCTCCGCTGATGCTAGCGGGACCCTACGAGCAGTACTTC	CASSPSSPLMLAGPYEQYF
-	-	13	TRBJ2-1	TRBV12-3/TRBV12-4	TGTGCCAGCAGTGTCGGGGGAAACAATGAGCAGTTCTTC	CASSVGGNNEQFF
once	TRBD2	15	TRBJ2-1	TRBV19	TGTGCCAGTAGTCTGGGCGGGAGGGGTTACAATGAGCAGTTCTTC	CASSLGGRGYNEQFF
-	-	14	TRBJ2-1	TRBV29-1	TGCAGCGTTGACCCAGGTTGGCAGCCCGATGAGCAGTTCTTC	CSVDPGWQPDEQFF
once	TRBD2	16	TRBJ2-2	TRBV7-7	TGTGCCAGCAGCTTAGCCGGGACTAGCGGGGCCGGGGAGCTGTTTTTT	CASSLAGTSGAGELFF
-	TRBD1	14	TRBJ2-7	TRBV7-9	TGTGCCAGCAGCTTCTCGGACAGGGTGTGGGAGCAGTACTTC	CASSFSDRVWEQYF
-	TRBD1	13	TRBJ1-1	TRBV6-5	TGTGCCGTAAACAGGGGGTCCGACACTGAAGCTTTCTTT	CAVNRGSDTEAFF
-	-	13	TRBJ1-5	TRBV27	TGTGCCAGCAGTTTATCGTCGACACTGCCCCAGCATTTT	CASSLSSTLPQHF
-	-	17	TRBJ1-1	TRBV5-1	TGCGCCAGCAGCTTGGAGCCCTTGTACGTACGAACGACTGAAGCTTTCTTT	CASSLEPLYVRTTEAFF
-	-	16	TRBJ2-7	TRBV6-5	TGTGCCAGCAGTTCCGCCTTCGACAGTAGAACCTACGAGCAGTACTTC	CASSSAFDSRTYEQYF
-	TRBD2	16	TRBJ2-2	TRBV4-1	TGCGCCAGCAGCCAAGAGACGGGGGGGAACACCGGGGAGCTGTTTTTT	CASSQETGGNTGELFF
-	-	16	TRBJ2-1	TRBV4-2	TGTGCCAGCAGTTCAGTCAGGAGATGGACTCACAATGAGCAGTTCTTC	CASSSVRRWTHNEQFF
-	TRBD2	15	TRBJ2-3	TRBV2	TGTGCCAGCCGAGGACTAGCGTTACGCGGAGATACGCAGTATTTT	CASRGLALRGDTQYF